The clone carrying this T cell receptor (beta chain) came up once. Its target is not known. This entry belongs to a study of cytomegalovirus exposure and HLA in healthy donors. Whole-study results and caveats: The study designated fewer than 200 TCR beta chains cytomegalovirus-associated.

In the PCR, 60 Vbeta and 13 Jbeta primers were used. The assay was immunoSEQ multiplex PCR, and TCRdb's table has in-frame clones only and misses some. Altogether 50,000 to 70,000 clones are present, 77% being singletons, with the ten largest covering 2% to 3%. Input material: PBMCs. The TCR was taken from a female donor in good health and CMV-seronegative.

The CDR3 loop is CASSFTSGYNEQFF. The CDR3 DNA is TGTGCCAGCAGTTTCACTAGCGGCTACAATGAGCAGTTCTTC. V and J are TRBV28 and TRBJ2-1; TRBD2 matches at 8 bases. The CDR3 is 14 amino acids. CDR1 MDHEN and CDR2 SYDVKM come from the germline V gene. Trimming cost V 3 bases and J 3 bases; bases outside gene matches: 1. Full variable domain (remainder filled in from reference TRBV28 and TRBJ2-1): DVKVTQSSRYLVKRTGEKVFLECVQDMDHENMFWYRQDPGLGLRLIYFSYDVKMKEKGDIPEGYSVSREKKERFSLILESASTNQTSMYLCASSFTSGYNEQFFGPGTRLTVL.